Following are 31 T cell receptor beta chains from one sample sequenced in a study of human T cells and chemical hapten exposure. Time point defined: patch test 2, 6 weeks after DPC sensitization. This sample's treatment: therapeutic diphenylcyclopropenone sensitization with weekly scalp DPC. TCRdb reprocessed the RACE reads via MiXCR and lists one record per CDR3 protein. The sample comprises tens of thousands of distinct CDR3 sequences, 9.5% to 11% of which are singletons, and 2.2% rests with the top ten. Sequences were derived from whole blood, sampled in connection with sensitization to the hapten diphenylcyclopropenone (DPC). The receptors were sampled from a middle-aged man with alopecia areata. Some clones in this sample may be carry-over from other donors' samples.

This chain joins TRBV11-2 and TRBJ1-3; D is unresolved. CDR1 SGHAT and CDR2 FQNNGV come from the germline V gene. The CDR3 consists of 13 residues. Trimming stripped 5 bases from V and 4 bases from J, with 9 bases between. This chain's CDR3 is CASSLVGGNTIYF. The DNA for the CDR3 is TGTGCCAGCAGCCTCGTCGGAGGAAACACCATATATTTT.

In this sample, this clonotype turned up a few times. The chain joins TRBV4-3 to TRBJ2-1, with 7 bases that match TRBD2. This CDR3 comprises 16 residues. Unmatched junction bases numbered 12, after V lost 1 base and J lost 9 bases. The germline gives CDR1 LGHNA, CDR2 YSLEER. The CDR3 region has the DNA TGCGCCAGCAGCCAAGCTCTAGCGGACCTGGGGAGTGAGCAGTTCTTC. This translates into CASSQALADLGSEQFF.

This clonotype was seen a few times. The J gene is TRBJ2-3, the V gene TRBV12-3 or TRBV12-4; 8 bases are shared with TRBD1. The CDR3 consists of 16 residues. V dropped 5 bases and J dropped 0; count of bases not matched to a gene: 7. This CDR3 is CASSPARGLSTDTQYF. The CDR3 DNA is TGTGCCAGCAGTCCAGCCAGGGGGCTGAGCACAGATACGCAGTATTTT.

This clonotype was detected a few times. The chain is built from TRBV15 and TRBJ2-3; tentative D call: TRBD2 (6 bases). The CDR3 covers 15 residues. The V end lost 5 bases, the J end lost 0 bases, and 12 bases lay between the germline ends. CDR1 is LNHNV and CDR2 is YYDKDF in the germline V gene (reference sequence). This CDR3 is CATSDPGTSTDTQYF. The CDR3 DNA reads as TGTGCCACCAGCGACCCCGGGACTAGCACAGATACGCAGTATTTT.

The V gene is TRBV14, the J gene TRBJ2-2; 12 nucleotides align to TRBD2. Trimming cost V 0 bases and J 8 bases; bases outside gene matches: 4. Germline values: CDR1 SGHDN, CDR2 FVKESK. CDR3 length: 16 amino acids. CDR3 coding DNA: TGTGCCAGCAGCCAAGAGCGACTAGCGGGGGCTGGGGAGCTGTTTTTT. It translates to CASSQERLAGAGELFF.

The rearrangement links TRBV27 to TRBJ1-1; 7 bases match TRBD1. There are 12 residues in the CDR3. In germline, CDR1 is MNHEY, CDR2 SMNVEV (reference sequence). The J segment lost 4 bases and the V segment lost 8 bases, leaving 4 bases of the junction unmatched. The CDR3 protein is CASRTGRTEAFF. In nucleotides, the CDR3 is TGTGCCAGCCGGACAGGCCGCACTGAAGCTTTCTTT.

This clonotype was counted a few times. This chain uses TRBV7-2 with TRBJ2-3; possibly TRBD2 for D (5 bases). This CDR3 region has 15 residues. Germline loops: CDR1 SGHTA, CDR2 FQGNSA. Trimming cost V 5 bases and J 3 bases, with 15 bases left between them. The CDR3 reads CASSPVGPGTDTQYF. Here the CDR3 DNA reads TGTGCCAGCAGCCCGGTAGGGCCGGGGACAGATACGCAGTATTTT.

The sample holds a few counts of this clonotype. The chain combines TRBV18 with TRBJ2-7; D is possibly TRBD1 or TRBD2 (5 bases each). The CDR3 sequence is 12 residues long. V lost 3 bases, J lost 6 bases, and 9 bases lay in between. CDR1 KGHSH and CDR2 LQKENI come from the germline V gene. In nucleotides, the CDR3 is TGTGCCAGCTCACCCGGGGCGAGCGAGCAGTACTTC. Protein product: CASSPGASEQYF.

Only a few counts were recorded for this clonotype. This chain joins TRBV7-2 and TRBJ1-5; 8 bases agree with TRBD1. Germline loops: CDR1 SGHTA, CDR2 FQGNSA. The CDR3 runs to 15 residues. The V segment lost 2 bases and the J segment 7 bases; nucleotides outside the gene matches: 7. CDR3 sequence: CASSLSQGARQPQHF. CDR3 coding DNA: TGTGCCAGCAGCTTATCCCAGGGGGCGAGACAGCCCCAGCATTTT.

The chain couples TRBV27 to TRBJ2-7; 8 nucleotides agree with TRBD1. CDR1 and CDR2 (germline): MNHEY, SMNVEV (reference sequence). This CDR3 has 15 amino acids. The ends lost 5 bases at V and 0 bases at J; junction bases unmatched: 6. The DNA for the CDR3 is TGTGCCAGCAGTCCTCGGCAGGGGGCCTCCTACGAGCAGTACGTC. Protein sequence: CASSPRQGASYEQYV.

The V call is TRBV6-2 or TRBV6-3, the J call TRBJ2-7; TRBD2 is a possible D gene (6 bases). The CDR3 loop spans 12 amino acids. Trimming shortened V by 2 bases and J by 7 bases, and 9 bases separated the two germline ends. In germline, CDR1 is MNHEY, CDR2 SVGEGT. The CDR3 DNA reads TGTGCCAGCAGTTACCTTCGGGGGGAGCAGTACGTC. Amino acid sequence: CASSYLRGEQYV.

V usage is TRBV6-5 and J usage is TRBJ2-1; 8 nucleotides align to TRBD2. Germline V gives CDR1 MNHEY, CDR2 SVGAGI. V lost 9 bases, J lost 6 bases, and 22 bases stayed unmatched. This CDR3 is built from 18 residues. CDR3 nucleotides: TGTGCCAGAGTCGTTTCTAGCGGGCCATTCCCCACGTGCAATGAGCAGTTCTTC. Amino acid sequence: CARVVSSGPFPTCNEQFF.

A few counts support this clonotype. This chain links TRBV5-6 with TRBJ2-1; D not resolved. There are 13 residues in the CDR3. The V end was cut by 5 bases, the J end by 3 bases, with 9 bases between. Germline loops: CDR1 SGHDT, CDR2 YYEEEE. The CDR3 DNA sequence: TGTGCCAGCAGTAGAAGTGGCTACAATGAGCAGTTCTTC. Translated: CASSRSGYNEQFF.

This clonotype was detected many times. The chain combines TRBV29-1 with TRBJ1-1; D gene ambiguous. Germline lookup yields CDR1 SQVTM and CDR2 ANQGSEA. The V and J ends lost 3 bases and 0 bases respectively, with 5 bases between them. The CDR3 extends over 12 amino acids. The CDR3 DNA reads as TGCAGCGTTGACACCCTGAACACTGAAGCTTTCTTT. It is translated as CSVDTLNTEAFF.

This clonotype showed up many times. V gene TRBV11-1 combines with J gene TRBJ1-2; TRBD1 matches 9 bases. Trimming removed 5 bases from V and 6 bases from J; junction bases left unmatched: 13. Germline CDR1 SGHAT, CDR2 FQDESV (reference sequence). This CDR3 spans 16 amino acids. The CDR3 spells CASSGRTGDPRDGYTF. The CDR3 DNA sequence: TGTGCCAGCAGCGGTCGGACAGGGGACCCCCGTGATGGCTACACCTTC.

The rearrangement uses TRBV5-4 and TRBJ2-3, with 9 bases identical to TRBD2. CDR3 length: 16 residues. Trimming took 0 bases from V and 0 from J; bases not matched to a gene: 2. Germline CDR1 is SGHNT and CDR2 is YYREEE (reference sequence). CDR3 DNA: TGTGCCAGCAGCTTGGATCTAGCGGGGAGCACAGATACGCAGTATTTT. This translates into CASSLDLAGSTDTQYF.

About this clonotype itself: The junction does not match germline at one end; this may be a read error. V is TRBV24-1 and J is TRBJ1-5; 9 bases align to TRBD1. Germline values: CDR1 KGHDR, CDR2 SFDVKD. This CDR3 contains 18 residues. CDR3 in amino acids: CATVHNFALTGGNQPQHF. CDR3 nucleotides: TGTGCCACCGTCCATAACTTCGCACTTACAGGGGGCAACCAGCCCCAGCATTTT.

This clonotype was seen ten or more times. CDR3 nucleotides: TGCGCCAGCAGCCAAGATGTCAGGGTGGAGACCCAGTACTTC. Protein: CASSQDVRVETQYF. The rearrangement joins TRBV4-3 to TRBJ2-5, with a tentative D call TRBD1 (5 bases). CDR1 and CDR2 (germline): LGHNA, YSLEER. The ends were cut back, 0 bases at V and 5 bases at J, with 10 bases in the middle. This CDR3 comprises 14 residues.

The chain combines TRBV12-3 or TRBV12-4 with TRBJ2-1, with TRBD2 identical over 8 bases. With 7 bases clipped from V and 5 bases from J, the junction kept 10 bases outside the gene matches. The length of the CDR3 is 15 residues. CDR3 in amino acids: CASTGAGVGNNEQFF. CDR3 in DNA: TGTGCCAGCACCGGAGCGGGAGTAGGGAACAATGAGCAGTTCTTC.

This chain uses TRBV7-3 with TRBJ1-1; tentative D call: TRBD1 (6 bases). V lost 1 base and J lost 1, with 10 bases in between. The CDR3 extends over 15 amino acids. The germline V gene has CDR1 SGHTA and CDR2 FQGTGA. CDR3 residues: CASSLKGGANTEAFF. CDR3 in DNA: TGTGCCAGCAGCTTAAAGGGGGGAGCGAACACTGAAGCTTTCTTT. Drawing the rest from reference TRBV7-3 and TRBJ1-1, the complete variable domain is GAGVSQTPSNKVTEKGKYVELRCDPISGHTALYWYRQSLGQGPEFLIYFQGTGAADDSGLPNDRFFAVRPEGSVSTLKIQRTERGDSAVYLCASSLKGGANTEAFFGQGTRLTVV.

This clonotype was counted between two and nine times. V usage is TRBV5-6 and J usage is TRBJ1-6; D gene ambiguous. Germline V CDR1 and CDR2: SGHDT, YYEEEE. The CDR3 covers 14 residues. The ends were cut back, 4 bases at V and 14 bases at J, with 19 bases in the middle. As DNA, the CDR3 is TGTGCCAGCAGCCTTAGACGGAATCTCTACACCCTCCACTTT. Translated, it gives CASSLRRNLYTLHF.

Concerning this clonotype itself: At one end the junction does not follow the germline gene, possibly because of a read error. This chain links TRBV14 with TRBJ1-2; D remains ambiguous. CDR3 length: 15 amino acids. Germline CDR1 reads SGHDN; CDR2 reads FVKESK. In DNA, the CDR3 is TGTGCCGGCAGCCAAGTAAACGTACCCAACTATGGCTACACCTTC. It encodes CAGSQVNVPNYGYTF. Full variable domain (rest looked up from reference TRBV14 and TRBJ1-2): EAGVTQFPSHSVIEKGQTVTLRCDPISGHDNLYWYRRVMGKEIKFLLHFVKESKQDESGMPNNRFLAERTGGTYSTLKVQPAELEDSGVYFCAGSQVNVPNYGYTFGSGTRLTVV.

This clonotype has just a few counts. The chain uses TRBV24-1 and TRBJ2-5, with TRBD2 matching over 10 bases. The CDR3 covers 16 residues. Germline V gene data show CDR1 as KGHDR and CDR2 as SFDVKD. V trimming: 3 bases; J trimming: 4 bases; junction bases outside the gene matches: 7. In DNA, the CDR3 is TGTGCCACCAGTGATCGGCTAGCGGGAGCCGGAGAGACCCAGTACTTC. Its protein is CATSDRLAGAGETQYF.

This clonotype was detected many times. The chain employs TRBV7-8 and TRBJ2-3; 9 bases align to TRBD2. The CDR3 extends over 17 amino acids. Losses at the gene ends were 5 bases for V and 3 bases for J; bases not matched to a gene: 12. The germline CDR1 and CDR2 sequences are SGHVS and FQNEAQ. CDR3 DNA: TGTGCCAGCAGCGGTCGATTAGCGGGAGTTGGTACAGATACGCAGTATTTT. Translating gives CASSGRLAGVGTDTQYF.

In its sample, this clonotype was seen a few times. The V and J genes are TRBV7-3 and TRBJ2-2; tentative D call: TRBD2 (7 bases). The V gene's germline CDR1 is SGHTA and CDR2 FQGTGA. The CDR3 has 15 amino acids. V dropped 5 bases and J dropped 0 bases, with 10 bases sitting between them. CDR3 region: CASSSGTPNTGELFF. CDR3 DNA sequence: TGTGCCAGCAGCAGCGGGACACCGAACACCGGGGAGCTGTTTTTT.

This rearrangement joins TRBV4-3 to TRBJ2-7; 8 positions match TRBD1. CDR1 is LGHNA and CDR2 is YSLEER in the germline V gene. The CDR3 runs to 14 residues. V dropped 4 bases and J dropped 4; count of bases not matched to a gene: 6. Here the CDR3 reads CASSPDRVSYEQYF. CDR3 bases: TGCGCCAGCAGCCCGGACAGGGTTTCATACGAGCAGTACTTC.

The sample holds a few counts of this clonotype. The chain has TRBV5-6 and TRBJ1-1; D may be TRBD1 (6 bases). Trimming took 3 bases from V and 3 from J, leaving 6 bases between them. CDR3 size: 12 residues. The germline CDR1 and CDR2 sequences are SGHDT and YYEEEE. The CDR3, as DNA: TGTGCCAGCAGCTCAGGGGACACTGAAGCTTTCTTT. Protein: CASSSGDTEAFF.

This clonotype was detected a few times. This chain uses TRBV4-1 with TRBJ2-2; D is uncertain. This CDR3 is built from 14 residues. With 9 bases removed from V and 0 bases from J, the gap between germline ends came to 11 bases. The V gene's germline CDR1 is MGHRA and CDR2 YSYEKL. This CDR3 reads CARYHESNTGELFF. CDR3 DNA sequence: TGCGCCAGATATCACGAATCGAACACCGGGGAGCTGTTTTTT.

V and J are TRBV19 and TRBJ2-2; D not resolved. This CDR3 comprises 15 residues. The V and J ends lost 2 bases and 4 bases respectively, with 11 bases between them. Germline-derived CDR1 and CDR2 are LNHDA and SQIVND (reference sequence). The CDR3 nucleotides read TGTGCCAGTAGTATATTGTCTTGGGGCACCGGGGAGCTGTTTTTT. Translated, it gives CASSILSWGTGELFF.

The CDR3 coding sequence is TGTGCCAGCAGTTACTTCGCGGGAGGCGTAGAAAACATTCAGTACTTC. As protein: CASSYFAGGVENIQYF. The V call is TRBV6-2 or TRBV6-3, the J call TRBJ2-4, with 8 positions matching TRBD2. Per germline, CDR1 MNHEY and CDR2 SVGEGT. V lost 1 base to trimming and J lost 5 bases; unmatched junction nucleotides: 7. The CDR3 contains 16 residues.

This clonotype was seen a few times. The chain links TRBV20-1 to TRBJ2-5, with D possibly matching TRBD1 (5 bases). Germline CDR1 reads DFQATT; CDR2 reads SNEGSKA (reference sequence). V lost 5 bases to trimming and J lost 5 bases, with 12 bases between them. The CDR3 is 12 amino acids. In DNA, the CDR3 is TGCAGTGCTCCCGACAGTACGGAGACCCAGTACTTC. Its protein is CSAPDSTETQYF.